The clone carrying this T cell receptor beta chain was seen more than once but under ten times. Its antigen is not identified. The germline gives CDR1 SEHNR, CDR2 FQNEAQ (reference sequence). The CDR3 extends over 14 amino acids. The V segment lost 0 bases and the J segment 6 bases; nucleotides outside the gene matches: 3. The data derive from a study of T cells in Graves' hyperthyroidism and ophthalmopathy. Study-level points and caveats: The model's output predicted ophthalmopathy at a median of about 6.5 months prior to onset.

Regions amplified from RNA transcripts were the TCR beta CDR3 regions. The primer set for the first-round RT-PCR of the TCR CDR3 was HTBI. TCRdb fed the multiplex PCR reads into MiXCR, producing one record per CDR3 protein. Found here are about 380,000 distinct CDR3 sequences, approximately 17% of them singletons; the top ten hold 40%. Sample: blood. The rearrangement links TRBV7-9 to TRBJ1-1; 8 nucleotides line up with TRBD1. This clonotype was obtained from a man aged 18-30 years with Graves' ophthalmopathy. CDR3 DNA sequence: TGTGCCAGCAGCTTAGCAGGACAGGGCGCTGAAGCTTTCTTT. Its translation is CASSLAGQGAEAFF.